The source of this T cell receptor beta chain is a study of blood T cell repertoires in COVID-19. Study at large: PBMCs, B-cell-depleted T cells, or T cells provided the cDNA or gDNA that made up the material.

In the authors' methods: Estimation of nucleated cell counts relied on the amplification of reference gene primers. Here immunoSEQ multiplex PCR was the method, and the copy in TCRdb shows in-frame clones only, minus some. D and trimming were read from the DNA, whereas the V and J calls and clone size are those reported in that table. Here the sample spans 90,000 to 150,000 clones, over 75% being singletons. This CDR3 region has 14 residues. Trimming cost V 8 bases and J 2 bases; bases outside gene matches: 8. Germline values: CDR1 ENHRY, CDR2 SYGVKD. This clonotype originated in a man older than 75 with acute or convalescent COVID-19. The chain uses TRBV10-3 and TRBJ1-2; TRBD1 matches 7 bases. Sample: peripheral blood. CDR3 in amino acids: CAISRQGGNYGYTF. The CDR3 region has the DNA TGTGCCATCTCTCGGCAGGGGGGAAACTATGGCTACACCTTC.